The table lists the clone carrying this T cell receptor beta chain with a few counts. Antigen specificity is unknown. The data belong to a study of CD8 T cells in ankylosing spondylitis. Study results and limitations: Several highly homologous variants formed a TCR beta motif that appeared characteristic of ankylosing spondylitis blood. Earlier literature documents some of the motif variants in reactive arthritis synovial fluid and blood. Researchers report that disease-linked clones proved CD8+ and relatively rare in peripheral blood.

Making the TCR beta libraries involved quantitative 5'-RACE with molecular barcodes. In TCRdb, the 5' RACE reads were re-called with MiXCR into one record per CDR3 protein. This sample carries a few hundred thousand distinct CDR3 sequences, under 25% of them seen once, and the ten largest clones take about 3.5%. This CDR3 region has 14 residues. Unmatched junction bases numbered 6, after V lost 2 bases and J lost 4 bases. The germline gives CDR1 SGDLS, CDR2 YYNGEE. Sequencing input: blood, either unsorted or a sorted T cell fraction (not recorded which). This TCR came from a female donor with ankylosing spondylitis or in good health (not recorded which). The chain couples TRBV9 to TRBJ2-7, with TRBD2 matching over 7 bases. The CDR3 nucleotides read TGTGCCAGCAGCGTGGCGGGAGCGGGATACGAGCAGTACTTC. Translating it yields CASSVAGAGYEQYF.